The 26 T cell receptor beta chains below all came from one sample that was sequenced in a study of long-term antiretroviral therapy in people with HIV. The assay used was immunoSEQ (version v3.0), run at survey level. Measured with immunoSEQ multiplex PCR; TCRdb has only the in-frame clones, and not every one. The sample lists 30,000 to 35,000 clones; approximately 83% were seen once. This specimen was unsorted PBMCs, taken 0.8 years before starting antiretroviral therapy. The receptors come from a man in his late teens or twenties with HIV.

The rearrangement links TRBV6-5 to TRBJ2-7; 8 nucleotides agree with TRBD2. There are 14 residues in the CDR3. The germline gives CDR1 MNHEY, CDR2 SVGAGI. V trimming: 6 bases; J trimming: 9 bases; junction bases outside the gene matches: 13. The chain's CDR3 is CASRRPGTSMGQYF. The CDR3 coding sequence is TGTGCCAGCAGGCGGCCCGGGACTAGTATGGGGCAGTACTTC.

This clone was recorded only once. The rearrangement joins TRBV4-2 to TRBJ1-1; D is perhaps TRBD1 (6 bases). The CDR3 extends over 13 amino acids. Germline V lookup: CDR1 LGHNA, CDR2 YNFKEQ. Trimming left V 4 bases short and J 10 bases short, with 16 bases between. The CDR3 DNA sequence: TGTGCCAGCAGCCTACAGGGAACTGGCGGAGCTTTCTTT. It is translated as CASSLQGTGGAFF.

J is TRBJ2-4 and V is TRBV9; 7 nucleotides align to TRBD1. The J segment lost 0 bases and the V segment lost 3 bases, leaving 0 bases of the junction unmatched. Looked up from germline, CDR1 is SGDLS and CDR2 is YYNGEE. This CDR3 spans 14 amino acids. The DNA for the CDR3 is TGTGCCAGCAGCGAGGGGGCAGCCAAAAACATTCAGTACTTC. It codes for CASSEGAAKNIQYF.

The chain combines TRBV11-2 with TRBJ2-1; a weak D match, TRBD1 (6 bases). The CDR3 is made up of 14 amino acids. Deletions cut 6 bases from V and 6 bases from J, with 15 bases between. From germline, CDR1 is SGHAT and CDR2 FQNNGV. CDR3 coding DNA: TGTGCCAGCAGTCTAACAGGGAGCGGCAATGAGCAGTTCTTC. Protein product: CASSLTGSGNEQFF.

The chain recombines TRBV5-5 with TRBJ1-6; a possible D gene is TRBD1 (6 bases). Germline-derived CDR1 and CDR2 are SGHKS and YYEKEE (reference sequence). Trimming took off 2 bases at V and 10 bases at J, with 13 bases between the two ends. CDR3 length: 14 residues. Written as DNA, the CDR3 is TGTGCCAGCAGCTTCCAGGGGCCCGGCTCACCCCTCCACTTT. This gives the protein CASSFQGPGSPLHF.

This clone was seen only once. This chain connects TRBV23-1 to TRBJ1-6; D ambiguous. TRBV23-1 is classed as an ORF, of uncertain function. V lost 0 bases to trimming and J lost 0 bases, with 12 bases between them. This CDR3 is 18 amino acids long. CDR3 residues: CASSQSRHQRSYNSPLHF. CDR3 nucleotides: TGCGCCAGCAGTCAATCGAGGCATCAGCGCTCCTATAATTCACCCCTCCACTTT.

The V gene is TRBV5-4, the J gene TRBJ1-3; D is unclear. The V gene's germline CDR1 is SGHNT and CDR2 YYREEE (reference sequence). CDR3 length equals 17 residues. Trimming stripped 0 bases from V and 3 bases from J, with 16 bases between. CDR3 sequence reads: CASSLGVRGWSGNTIYF. The CDR3, as DNA: TGTGCCAGCAGCTTGGGAGTCCGGGGTTGGAGTGGAAACACCATATATTTT.

The rearrangement uses TRBV5-4 and TRBJ1-2; no reliable D call. V was clipped by 1 base and J by 5 bases, with 21 bases between them. The germline V gene encodes CDR1 SGHNT and CDR2 YYREEE (reference sequence). The CDR3 totals 17 residues. CDR3 coding DNA: TGTGCCAGCAGCTTGAAAGTCCCCTCGGCCCGGACTTATGGCTACACCTTC. It translates to CASSLKVPSARTYGYTF.

This rearrangement joins TRBV7-5 to TRBJ1-1. TRBV7-5 is a pseudogene locus. The CDR3 has 14 amino acids. CDR3 in amino acids: CARTPTGGGTEAFF. The CDR3 DNA sequence: TGTGCCAGAACCCCAACGGGAGGGGGCACTGAAGCTTTCTTT.

This sequence joins TRBV7-2 and TRBJ2-7; D is ambiguous. The V end lost 5 bases, the J end lost 1 base, and 3 bases lay between the germline ends. Germline V gives CDR1 SGHTA, CDR2 FQGNSA. The CDR3 consists of 11 residues. Written as DNA, the CDR3 is TGTGCCAGCAGCCCATCCTACGAGCAGTACTTC. Amino acids: CASSPSYEQYF.

The rearrangement joins TRBV2 to TRBJ2-3; weak D call: TRBD2 (6 bases). CDR1 is SNHLY and CDR2 is FYNNEI in the germline V gene. The V end was cut by 6 bases, the J end by 7 bases, with 17 bases between. CDR3 size: 14 residues. The CDR3 sequence: CASRSGFQGNTQYF. In DNA, the CDR3 is TGTGCCAGCAGGAGCGGGTTTCAAGGGAATACGCAGTATTTT.

In DNA, the CDR3 is TGTGCCAGCAGCTCACCCCAGGATTATGGCTACACCTTC. It is translated as CASSSPQDYGYTF. The rearrangement uses TRBV7-9 and TRBJ1-2; no clear D. CDR1 and CDR2 (germline): SEHNR, FQNEAQ (reference sequence). With 4 bases removed from V and 5 bases from J, the gap between germline ends came to 11 bases. The CDR3 length is 13 residues.

The chain is built from TRBV5-5 and TRBJ2-5; weak D call: TRBD1 (6 bases). Germline CDR1 reads SGHKS; CDR2 reads YYEKEE (reference sequence). The CDR3 is made up of 14 amino acids. Trimming cost V 3 bases and J 4 bases, with 13 bases left between them. The CDR3 spells CASSSSTGLETQYF. CDR3 nucleotides: TGTGCCAGCAGCTCTTCGACAGGTTTAGAGACCCAGTACTTC.

This sequence joins TRBV6-1 and TRBJ1-1; D ambiguous. Germline V CDR1 and CDR2: MNHNS, SASEGT. The V gene lost 7 bases and the J gene lost 0 bases, with 3 bases spanning the gap. The CDR3 has 11 amino acids. CDR3 nucleotide sequence: TGTGCCAGCATGATGAACACTGAAGCTTTCTTT. As protein: CASMMNTEAFF.

The chain joins TRBV21-1 to TRBJ1-5. TRBV21-1 is a pseudogene segment. The CDR3 extends over 13 amino acids. CDR3 DNA: TGTGCCATGCCGACGGAGAGCAATCAGCCCCAGCATTTT. It translates to CAMPTESNQPQHF.

The V call is TRBV7-9, the J call TRBJ1-3, with D tentatively TRBD1 (5 bases). The CDR3 sequence is 14 residues long. Between the trimmed V and J ends, which lost 4 bases and 9 bases, there was a span of 16 bases. Germline values: CDR1 SEHNR, CDR2 FQNEAQ (reference sequence). The CDR3 region is CASSSQGLGGTIYF. The CDR3 DNA sequence: TGTGCCAGCAGCTCTCAGGGACTCGGGGGCACCATATATTTT. Combining the CDR3 with reference TRBV7-9 and TRBJ1-3 gives the whole variable domain DTGVSQNPRHKITKRGQNVTFRCDPISEHNRLYWYRQTLGQGPEFLTYFQNEAQLEKSRLLSDRFSAERPKGSFSTLEIQRTEQGDSAMYLCASSSQGLGGTIYFGEGSWLTVV.

This rearrangement joins TRBV30 to TRBJ1-1; no reliable D call. Germline lookup yields CDR1 GTSNPN and CDR2 SVGIG (reference sequence). Deletions cut 2 bases from V and 2 bases from J, with 12 bases between. There are 14 residues in the CDR3. The chain's CDR3 is CAWSQARYNTEAFF. CDR3 nucleotides: TGTGCCTGGAGTCAGGCCAGATACAACACTGAAGCTTTCTTT.

The genes are TRBV6-1 and TRBJ1-2, with TRBD1 as a possible D gene (5 bases). Per the germline V gene, CDR1 is MNHNS and CDR2 is SASEGT. The CDR3 is 13 residues long. The germline V and J ends were trimmed by 5 bases and 4 bases, with 11 bases remaining between them. The CDR3 reads CASSLDSFYGYTF. The CDR3, as DNA: TGTGCCAGCAGTTTAGACAGTTTCTATGGCTACACCTTC.

The chain carries TRBV6-6 and TRBJ2-5, with TRBD2 as a possible D gene (5 bases). Germline V CDR1 and CDR2: MNHNY, SVGAGI (reference sequence). The CDR3 contains 14 residues. The V and J ends lost 2 bases and 5 bases respectively, with 12 bases between them. The CDR3 loop reads CASSYAGVDETQYF. The CDR3 DNA reads as TGTGCCAGCAGTTACGCCGGGGTGGACGAGACCCAGTACTTC.

The chain joins TRBV5-1 to TRBJ1-1, with D maybe TRBD1 (5 bases). The V gene's germline CDR1 is SGHRS and CDR2 YFSETQ. V gave up 0 bases and J gave up 2 bases, with 11 bases separating them. This CDR3 contains 15 residues. The CDR3 loop reads CASSLDGAPNTEAFF. In DNA form, the CDR3 reads TGCGCCAGCAGCTTGGATGGGGCTCCAAACACTGAAGCTTTCTTT. Full variable domain (rest looked up from reference TRBV5-1 and TRBJ1-1): KAGVTQTPRYLIKTRGQQVTLSCSPISGHRSVSWYQQTPGQGLQFLFEYFSETQRNKGNFPGRFSGRQFSNSRSEMNVSTLELGDSALYLCASSLDGAPNTEAFFGQGTRLTVV.

This rearrangement joins TRBV18 to TRBJ2-3; TRBD2 aligns across 7 bases. Germline CDR1 reads KGHSH; CDR2 reads LQKENI. V was clipped by 3 bases and J by 12 bases; unmatched bases: 6. CDR3 size: 12 residues. For the CDR3, the DNA is TGTGCCAGCTCACCTCCAGCGGGATTACAGTATTTT. As protein: CASSPPAGLQYF.

V gene TRBV6-5 combines with J gene TRBJ1-4; no reliable D call. CDR3 length: 13 amino acids. The germline V gene has CDR1 MNHEY and CDR2 SVGAGI. V gave up 5 bases and J gave up 8 bases, with 12 bases separating them. In DNA form, the CDR3 reads TGTGCCAGCAGTCCCACCCCGGCGGAAAAACTGTTTTTT. This codes for CASSPTPAEKLFF.

The rearrangement links TRBV7-6 to TRBJ2-7; D is undetermined. Per the germline V gene, CDR1 is SGHVS and CDR2 is FNYEAQ. The CDR3 sequence is 16 residues long. V lost 1 base and J 1 base, leaving 14 bases between the germline ends. CDR3 in DNA: TGTGCCAGCAGCTTAGAACGGGTAGCCCTATCCTACGAGCAGTACTTC. Its protein is CASSLERVALSYEQYF.

The chain joins TRBV29-1 to TRBJ2-1; D is perhaps TRBD2 (5 bases). Germline-derived CDR1 and CDR2 are SQVTM and ANQGSEA. This CDR3 has 12 amino acids. Between the trimmed V and J ends, which lost 5 bases and 6 bases, there was a span of 11 bases. The CDR3 loop is CSVSPSGNEQFF. The CDR3 coding sequence is TGCAGCGTTTCCCCGAGCGGCAATGAGCAGTTCTTC.

The V call is TRBV30, the J call TRBJ1-2, with 7 bases that match TRBD1. Germline V CDR1 and CDR2: GTSNPN, SVGIG (reference sequence). V was clipped by 3 bases and J by 5 bases; unmatched bases: 3. The CDR3 sequence is 12 residues long. CDR3 in amino acids: CAWSIQGYGYTF. CDR3 coding DNA: TGTGCCTGGAGCATACAGGGGTATGGCTACACCTTC.

The genes are TRBV29-1 and TRBJ1-2; D gene unclear. Germline lookup yields CDR1 SQVTM and CDR2 ANQGSEA. Trimming cost V 5 bases and J 4 bases, with 14 bases left between them. The CDR3 is 13 residues long. CDR3 sequence (DNA): TGCAGCGTTCTATCGCGGACGGGCTATGGCTACACCTTC. Its protein product is CSVLSRTGYGYTF.